The clone carrying this TCR beta chain has just a few counts. The antigen remains undetermined. Amplified TCR beta CDR3 regions derived from RNA transcripts. In the first-round RT-PCR of the TCR CDR3, the HTBI primer set was used. TCRdb recomputed calls from the multiplex PCR reads with MiXCR, one row per CDR3 protein. Of approximately 720,000 distinct CDR3 sequences listed, under 20% are singletons. This sample was included in a study of T cells in Graves' hyperthyroidism and ophthalmopathy. General study points: For ophthalmopathy, model prediction preceded onset by a median about 6 months.

The CDR3 is 13 amino acids. Trimming removed 5 bases at V and 7 bases at J, with 12 bases between. CDR1 is LNHDA, CDR2 SQIVND, per germline (reference sequence). Patients between 18 and 65 years old had hyperthyroidism, newly diagnosed and lasting under 2 months. Criteria for exclusion of patients were uncontrolled infection, other autoimmune disease, pregnancy or lactation. For the diagnoses, clinical symptoms, serum thyroxine and TRAb, thyroid ultrasound and orbital computed tomography were used. This chain joins TRBV19 and TRBJ1-5, with D possibly matching TRBD1 (5 bases). The material sequenced was blood. This clonotype was obtained from a woman between 45 and 65 years old with Graves' hyperthyroidism that later progressed to Graves' ophthalmopathy. The CDR3, as DNA: TGTGCCAGTAGTTCAGGGTTATACCAGCCCCAGCATTTT. This codes for CASSSGLYQPQHF.